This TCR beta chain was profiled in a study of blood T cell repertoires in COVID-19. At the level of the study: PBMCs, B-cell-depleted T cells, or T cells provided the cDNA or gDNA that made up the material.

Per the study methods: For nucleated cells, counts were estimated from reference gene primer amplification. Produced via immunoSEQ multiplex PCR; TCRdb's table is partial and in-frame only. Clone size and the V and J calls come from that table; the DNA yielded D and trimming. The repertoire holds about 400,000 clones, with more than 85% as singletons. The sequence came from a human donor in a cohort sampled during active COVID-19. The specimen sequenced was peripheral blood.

This CDR3 reads CASYYVTGEGQPQHF. CDR3 bases: TGTGCCAGCTATTACGTTACCGGGGAGGGTCAGCCCCAGCATTTT. The chain recombines TRBV28 with TRBJ1-5; D unresolved. Germline V CDR1 and CDR2: MDHEN, SYDVKM. The V end was cut by 8 bases, the J end by 6 bases, with 20 bases between. The CDR3 loop spans 15 amino acids.